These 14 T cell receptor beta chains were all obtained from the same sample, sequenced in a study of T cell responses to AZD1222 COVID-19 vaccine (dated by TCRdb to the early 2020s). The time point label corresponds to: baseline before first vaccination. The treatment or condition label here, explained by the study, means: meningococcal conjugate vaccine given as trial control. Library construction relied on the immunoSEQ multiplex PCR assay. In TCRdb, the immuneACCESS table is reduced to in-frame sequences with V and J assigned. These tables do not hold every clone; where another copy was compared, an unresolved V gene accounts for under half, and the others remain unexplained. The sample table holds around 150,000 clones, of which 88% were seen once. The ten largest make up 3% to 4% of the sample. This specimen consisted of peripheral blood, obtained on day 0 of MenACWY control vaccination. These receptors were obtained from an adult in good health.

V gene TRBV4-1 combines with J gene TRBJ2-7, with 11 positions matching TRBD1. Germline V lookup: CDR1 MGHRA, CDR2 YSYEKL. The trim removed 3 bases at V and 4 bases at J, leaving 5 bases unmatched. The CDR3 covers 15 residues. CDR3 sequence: CASSQAGQGVYEQYF. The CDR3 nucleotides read TGCGCCAGCAGCCAGGCGGGACAGGGGGTTTACGAGCAGTACTTC.

CDR3 DNA: TGCGCCAGCAGCCAAGATAATCGGGACAACCTTAATGGCTACACCTTC. This translates into CASSQDNRDNLNGYTF. The V and J genes are TRBV4-3 and TRBJ1-2, with D possibly matching TRBD1 (6 bases). The CDR3 is 16 residues long. Germline values: CDR1 LGHNA, CDR2 YSLEER. V lost 0 bases and J 6 bases, leaving 17 bases between the germline ends.

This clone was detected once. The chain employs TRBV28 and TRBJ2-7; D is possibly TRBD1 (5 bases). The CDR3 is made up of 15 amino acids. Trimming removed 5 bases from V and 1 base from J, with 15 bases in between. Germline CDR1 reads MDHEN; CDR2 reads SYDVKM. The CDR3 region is CASSPTRQYSYEQYF. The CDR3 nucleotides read TGTGCCAGCAGTCCTACCCGACAGTATTCCTACGAGCAGTACTTC.

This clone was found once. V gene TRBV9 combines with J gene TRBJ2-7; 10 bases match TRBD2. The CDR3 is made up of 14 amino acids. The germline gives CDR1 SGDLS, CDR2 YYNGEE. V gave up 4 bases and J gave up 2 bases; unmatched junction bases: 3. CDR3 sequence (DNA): TGTGCCAGCAGCATTAGCGGGAGGACCTACGAGCAGTACTTC. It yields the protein CASSISGRTYEQYF.

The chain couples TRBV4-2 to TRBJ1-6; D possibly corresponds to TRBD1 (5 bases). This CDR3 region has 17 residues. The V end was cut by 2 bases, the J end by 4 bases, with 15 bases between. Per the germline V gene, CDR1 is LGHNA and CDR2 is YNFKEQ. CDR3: CASSQRDAGEYNSPLHF. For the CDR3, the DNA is TGTGCCAGCAGCCAAAGGGACGCGGGCGAATATAATTCACCCCTCCACTTT.

CDR3 amino acids: CASSDFRDRGRNTEAFF. CDR3 nucleotides: TGTGCCAGCAGTGATTTTCGGGACAGGGGACGAAACACTGAAGCTTTCTTT. This sequence joins TRBV2 and TRBJ1-1; 10 bases fit TRBD1. Germline CDR1 SNHLY, CDR2 FYNNEI. J lost 2 bases, V lost 3 bases, and 9 bases had no gene match. The CDR3 is 17 residues long.

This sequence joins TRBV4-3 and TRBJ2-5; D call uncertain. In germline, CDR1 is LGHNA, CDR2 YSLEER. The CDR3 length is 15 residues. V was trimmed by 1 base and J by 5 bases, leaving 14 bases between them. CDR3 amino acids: CASSQGAVRYETQYF. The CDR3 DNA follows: TGCGCCAGCAGCCAAGGGGCAGTGCGGTACGAGACCCAGTACTTC.

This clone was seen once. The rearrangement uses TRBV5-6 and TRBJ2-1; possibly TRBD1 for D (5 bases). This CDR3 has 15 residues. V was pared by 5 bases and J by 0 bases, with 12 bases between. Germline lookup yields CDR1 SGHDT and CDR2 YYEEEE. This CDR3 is CASRSGFNSYNEQFF. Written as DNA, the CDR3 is TGTGCCAGCAGGTCAGGGTTCAACTCCTACAATGAGCAGTTCTTC.

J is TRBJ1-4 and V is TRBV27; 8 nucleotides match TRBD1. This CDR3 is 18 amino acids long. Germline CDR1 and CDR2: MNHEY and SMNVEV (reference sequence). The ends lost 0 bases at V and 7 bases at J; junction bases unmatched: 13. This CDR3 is CASSLSLGQGRVFEKLFF. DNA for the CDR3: TGTGCCAGCAGTTTATCGCTAGGACAGGGCCGCGTTTTTGAAAAACTGTTTTTT.

CDR3 sequence: CASSFSPSTSGTEAFF. DNA for the CDR3: TGTGCCAGCAGCTTCTCCCCCTCAACTTCTGGCACTGAAGCTTTCTTT. The chain joins TRBV7-8 to TRBJ1-1; D is uncertain. This CDR3 region has 16 residues. CDR1 and CDR2 from the germline V gene are SGHVS and FQNEAQ. V was pared by 3 bases and J by 4 bases, with 18 bases between.

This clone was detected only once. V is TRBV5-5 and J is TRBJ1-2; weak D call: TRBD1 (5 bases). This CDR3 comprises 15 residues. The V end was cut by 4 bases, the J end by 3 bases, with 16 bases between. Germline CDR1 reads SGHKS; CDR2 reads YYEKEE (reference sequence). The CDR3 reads CASSPPPGGDYGYTF. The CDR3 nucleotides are TGTGCCAGCAGCCCTCCCCCGGGGGGGGACTATGGCTACACCTTC.

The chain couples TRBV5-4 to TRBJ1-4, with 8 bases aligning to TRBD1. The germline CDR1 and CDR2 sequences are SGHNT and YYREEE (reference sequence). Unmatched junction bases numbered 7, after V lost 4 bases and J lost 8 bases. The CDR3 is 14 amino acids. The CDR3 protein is CASSQDREEEKLFF. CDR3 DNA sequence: TGTGCCAGCAGCCAGGACAGGGAGGAGGAAAAACTGTTTTTT.

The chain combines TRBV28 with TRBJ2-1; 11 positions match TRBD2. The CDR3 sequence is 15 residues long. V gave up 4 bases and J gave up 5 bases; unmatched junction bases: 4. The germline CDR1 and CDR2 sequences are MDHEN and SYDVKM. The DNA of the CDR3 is TGTGCCAGCAGTTCGCTAGCGGGAGGAGACAATGAGCAGTTCTTC. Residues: CASSSLAGGDNEQFF.

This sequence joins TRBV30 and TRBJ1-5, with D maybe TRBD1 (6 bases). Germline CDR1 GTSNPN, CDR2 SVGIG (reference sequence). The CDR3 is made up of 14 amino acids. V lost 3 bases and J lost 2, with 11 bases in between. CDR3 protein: CAWSEGGGNQPQHF. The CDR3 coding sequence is TGTGCCTGGAGCGAGGGGGGGGGCAATCAGCCCCAGCATTTT.